There are many counts of the clone carrying this TCR beta chain. Its target is not known. Based on clinical symptoms, serum thyroxine and TRAb, thyroid ultrasound and orbital computed tomography, diagnoses were reached. The record originates from a study of T cells in Graves' hyperthyroidism and ophthalmopathy. TCR beta CDR3 regions were amplified from RNA transcripts. RT-PCR in the first round (using the HTBI primer set) targeted the TCR CDR3. TCRdb redid the calling of the multiplex PCR reads with MiXCR, one entry per CDR3 protein. The sample shows about 410,000 distinct CDR3 sequences, 14% to 15% of them seen only once. Study observations and caveats: In blood, most of the thyroid clonotypes expanded above 0.001 were also present. In validation, the model predicted ophthalmopathy. These predictions came a median approximately six months before onset.

This CDR3 contains 15 residues. Germline V gene sequence: CDR1 LGHDT, CDR2 YNNKEL (reference sequence). Trimming at V came to 1 base and at J to 5 bases, leaving 3 bases not matched to a gene. Material: blood. The sequence was collected from a man aged 18 to 35 with Graves' ophthalmopathy. The chain employs TRBV3-1 and TRBJ2-5; TRBD2 matches at 11 bases. CDR3 sequence (DNA): TGTGCCAGCAGCCAAGCCGGGACTAGCGGTGAGACCCAGTACTTC. It codes for CASSQAGTSGETQYF.